The entry below describes one T cell receptor beta chain. Its antigen is not known. V shed 2 bases and J 8 bases; nucleotides not matched to a gene: 5. The CDR3 consists of 14 residues. In germline, CDR1 is MNHNY, CDR2 SVGAGI (reference sequence). The entry originates in a study of cytomegalovirus exposure and HLA in healthy donors. PCR primers comprised 60 Vbeta and 13 Jbeta primers. TCRdb's table, derived via immunoSEQ multiplex PCR, lists solely in-frame clones and lacks some. The sample's table shows roughly 200,000 clones. Study-level points and caveats: The only immune exposure information that was available was CMV serostatus. Another analysis was done later, and it associated approximately 18,000 TCR beta sequences with HLA alleles at 0.05 false discovery rate. A missense DCLRE1C variant was associated with V- and J-gene trimming of TCR beta chains in a later analysis, and an independent cohort replicated the association.

The V call is TRBV6-6, the J call TRBJ2-1; 8 bases match TRBD1. The sequenced material came from PBMCs. This clonotype originated in a girl aged 2 to 10 in good health and CMV-seropositive. CDR3 in DNA: TGTGCCAGCAGTTACACTTCAGGGGGCTATGAGCAGTTCTTC. It codes for CASSYTSGGYEQFF.